These 7 T cell receptor beta chains were sequenced from one sample in a study of chemoradiotherapy in HPV16-positive cancers. The protocol was immunoSEQ multiplex PCR, while the TCRdb copy is restricted to in-frame clones and leaves out a portion. The repertoire holds roughly 5,000 clones, with over 65% as singletons. The biological material was taken from a patient who underwent chemoradiotherapy. Every receptor here comes from a human donor with HPV-associated anogenital cancer.

This chain connects TRBV7-9 to TRBJ1-6, with unresolved D. Germline assignment: CDR1 SEHNR and CDR2 FQNEAQ (reference sequence). V lost 0 bases to trimming and J lost 4 bases, with 7 bases between them. The CDR3 has 15 amino acids. The CDR3 sequence is CASSLAGLYNSPLHF. The CDR3 coding sequence is TGTGCCAGCAGCTTAGCAGGGCTGTATAATTCACCCCTCCACTTT.

This rearrangement joins TRBV5-6 to TRBJ1-1; 9 bases line up with TRBD1. The CDR3 runs to 17 residues. The V gene's germline CDR1 is SGHDT and CDR2 YYEEEE. Losses at the gene ends were 4 bases for V and 4 bases for J; bases not matched to a gene: 14. CDR3 sequence: CASSHRTGVGMSTEAFF. Here the CDR3 DNA reads TGTGCCAGCAGCCACCGGACAGGGGTGGGGATGAGCACTGAAGCTTTCTTT. The full variable domain, rest sourced from reference TRBV5-6 and TRBJ1-1, is DAGVTQSPTHLIKTRGQQVTLRCSPKSGHDTVSWYQQALGQGPQFIFQYYEEEERQRGNFPDRFSGHQFPNYSSELNVNALLLGDSALYLCASSHRTGVGMSTEAFFGQGTRLTVV.

This chain uses TRBV28 with TRBJ2-3; tentatively, D is TRBD1 or TRBD2 (5 bases each). The CDR3 runs 15 residues. Germline lookup yields CDR1 MDHEN and CDR2 SYDVKM. The V end lost 5 bases, the J end lost 0 bases, and 12 bases lay between the germline ends. The CDR3 region has the DNA TGTGCCAGCAGTCCCTGGGACGCAAGCACAGATACGCAGTATTTT. It codes for CASSPWDASTDTQYF.

The chain couples TRBV21-1 to TRBJ2-1; TRBD2 is the table's D call and was not checked against the DNA. TRBV21-1 is deemed a pseudogene. The CDR3 covers 16 residues. The CDR3 DNA is TGTGCCAGCAGCAAACCACAGCGGGAGTTCTACAATGAGCAGTTCTTC. Translated, it gives CASSKPQREFYNEQFF.

V is TRBV4-3 and J is TRBJ1-3; 7 bases agree with TRBD1. The CDR3 loop spans 16 amino acids. The J segment lost 6 bases and the V segment lost 0 bases, leaving 8 bases of the junction unmatched. Germline V gene data show CDR1 as LGHNA and CDR2 as YSLEER. In DNA form, the CDR3 reads TGCGCCAGCAGCCAAGATCGGACAGGAGCTCTAAACACCATATATTTT. Its protein is CASSQDRTGALNTIYF.

The chain couples TRBV7-2 to TRBJ2-5; 9 positions match TRBD2. With 5 bases clipped from V and 3 bases from J, the junction kept 16 bases outside the gene matches. This CDR3 contains 18 residues. Germline loops: CDR1 SGHTA, CDR2 FQGNSA. The CDR3 reads CASSPSWGTSIREETQYF. Here the CDR3 DNA reads TGTGCCAGCAGCCCGTCGTGGGGGACTAGCATTAGGGAAGAGACCCAGTACTTC.

This chain connects TRBV12-5 to TRBJ1-5; the match to TRBD1 covers 7 bases. With 5 bases clipped from V and 6 bases from J, the junction kept 13 bases outside the gene matches. The CDR3 extends over 16 amino acids. Germline-derived CDR1 and CDR2 are LGHNT and FRNRAP. CDR3 sequence: CASGPNRGGVGQPQHF. CDR3 bases: TGTGCTAGTGGTCCCAACAGGGGCGGGGTAGGTCAGCCCCAGCATTTT.